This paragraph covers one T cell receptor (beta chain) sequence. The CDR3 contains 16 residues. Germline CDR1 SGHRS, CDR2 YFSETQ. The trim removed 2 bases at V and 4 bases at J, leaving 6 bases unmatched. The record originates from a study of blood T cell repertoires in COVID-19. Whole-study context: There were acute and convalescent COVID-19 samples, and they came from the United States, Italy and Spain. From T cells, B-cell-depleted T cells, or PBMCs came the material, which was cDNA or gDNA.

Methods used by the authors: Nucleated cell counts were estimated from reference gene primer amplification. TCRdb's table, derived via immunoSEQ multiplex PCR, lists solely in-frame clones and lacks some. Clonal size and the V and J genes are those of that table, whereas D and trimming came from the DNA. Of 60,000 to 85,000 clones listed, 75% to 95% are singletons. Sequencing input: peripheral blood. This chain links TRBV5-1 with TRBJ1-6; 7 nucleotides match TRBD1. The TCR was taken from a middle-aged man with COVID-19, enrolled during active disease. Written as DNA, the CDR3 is TGCGCCAGCAGCTTTGAGGGGGCGTTATATAATTCACCCCTCCACTTT. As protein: CASSFEGALYNSPLHF. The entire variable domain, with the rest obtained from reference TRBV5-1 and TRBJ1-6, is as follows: KAGVTQTPRYLIKTRGQQVTLSCSPISGHRSVSWYQQTPGQGLQFLFEYFSETQRNKGNFPGRFSGRQFSNSRSEMNVSTLELGDSALYLCASSFEGALYNSPLHFGNGTRLTVT.